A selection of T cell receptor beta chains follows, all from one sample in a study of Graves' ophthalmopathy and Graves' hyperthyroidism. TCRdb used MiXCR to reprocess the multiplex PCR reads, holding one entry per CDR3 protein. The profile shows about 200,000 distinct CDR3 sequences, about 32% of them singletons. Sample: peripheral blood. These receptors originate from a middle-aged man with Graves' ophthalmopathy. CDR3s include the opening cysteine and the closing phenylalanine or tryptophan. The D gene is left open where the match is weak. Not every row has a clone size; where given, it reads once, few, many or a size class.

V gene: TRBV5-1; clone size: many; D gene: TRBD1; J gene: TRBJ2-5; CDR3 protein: CASSSTTGKGETQYF; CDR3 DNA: TGCGCCAGCAGCTCAACGACAGGGAAAGGGGAGACCCAGTACTTC
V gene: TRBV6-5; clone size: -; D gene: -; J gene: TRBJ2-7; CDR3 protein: CASSYAGKGYEQYF; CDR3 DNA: TGTGCCAGCAGTTACGCAGGGAAAGGCTACGAGCAGTACTTC
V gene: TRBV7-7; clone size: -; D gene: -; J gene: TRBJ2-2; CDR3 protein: CASNSATGELFF; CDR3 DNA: TGTGCTAGCAACTCCGCCACCGGGGAGCTGTTTTTT
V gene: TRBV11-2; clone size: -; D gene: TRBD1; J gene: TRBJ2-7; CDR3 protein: CASRRPGQGPYEQYF; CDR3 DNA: TGTGCCAGCAGGCGGCCGGGACAGGGCCCCTACGAGCAGTACTTC
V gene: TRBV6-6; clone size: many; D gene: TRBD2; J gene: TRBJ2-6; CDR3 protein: CASSYLLAGDPGANVLTF; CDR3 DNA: TGTGCCAGCAGCTACCTACTAGCGGGAGACCCTGGGGCCAACGTCCTGACTTTC
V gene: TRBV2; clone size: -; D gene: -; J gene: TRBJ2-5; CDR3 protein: CASSETLQETQYF; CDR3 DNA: TGTGCCAGCAGTGAAACCTTACAAGAGACCCAGTACTTC
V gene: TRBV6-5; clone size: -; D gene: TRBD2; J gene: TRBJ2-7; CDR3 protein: CASSYSLLAGGDWYF; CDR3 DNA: TGTGCCAGCAGTTACTCGTTACTAGCGGGGGGGGATTGGTACTTC
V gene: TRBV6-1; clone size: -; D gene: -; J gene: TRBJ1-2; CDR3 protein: CASSAGSPSYGYTF; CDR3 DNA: TGTGCCAGCAGTGCCGGGAGTCCCTCCTATGGCTACACCTTC
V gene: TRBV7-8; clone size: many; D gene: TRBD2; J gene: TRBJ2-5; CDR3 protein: CASSLVVAGEGETQYF; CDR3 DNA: TGTGCCAGCAGCTTAGTGGTAGCGGGTGAGGGAGAGACCCAGTACTTC
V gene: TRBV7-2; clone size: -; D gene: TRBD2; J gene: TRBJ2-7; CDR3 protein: CASSPGLARGEQYF; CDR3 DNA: TGTGCCAGCAGCCCGGGACTAGCGCGGGGCGAGCAGTACTTC
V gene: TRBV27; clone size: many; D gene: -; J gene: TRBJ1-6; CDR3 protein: CASSFRVGNSPLHF; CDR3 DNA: TGTGCCAGCAGTTTCAGGGTGGGTAATTCACCCCTCCACTTT
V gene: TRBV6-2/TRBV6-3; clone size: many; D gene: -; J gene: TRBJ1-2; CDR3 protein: CASSSGQGNGYTF; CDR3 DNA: -
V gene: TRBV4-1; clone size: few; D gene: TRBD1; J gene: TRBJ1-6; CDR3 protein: CASSPWTGLSDSPLHF; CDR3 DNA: TGCGCCAGCAGCCCCTGGACAGGGCTGTCGGATTCACCCCTCCACTTT
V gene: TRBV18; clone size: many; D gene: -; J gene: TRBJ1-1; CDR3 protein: CASSSKGNTEAFF; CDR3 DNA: TGTGCCAGCTCGTCGAAGGGGAACACTGAAGCTTTCTTT
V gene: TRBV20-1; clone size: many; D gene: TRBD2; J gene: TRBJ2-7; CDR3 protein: CSARKRLAASYEQYF; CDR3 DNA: TGCAGTGCTAGAAAGAGACTAGCGGCTTCCTACGAGCAGTACTTC
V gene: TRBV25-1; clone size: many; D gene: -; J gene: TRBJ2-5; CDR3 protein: CASSPYGGETQYF; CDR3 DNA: TGTGCCAGCAGTCCATACGGAGGAGAGACCCAGTACTTC
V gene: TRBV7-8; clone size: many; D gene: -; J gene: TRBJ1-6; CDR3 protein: CASSLARETSNNSPLHF; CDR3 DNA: TGTGCCAGCAGCTTAGCGCGGGAAACCTCAAATAATTCACCCCTCCACTTT
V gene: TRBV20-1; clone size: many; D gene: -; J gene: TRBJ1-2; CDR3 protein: CSASGGIGYTF; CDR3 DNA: TGCAGTGCTAGCGGGGGAATTGGCTACACCTTC
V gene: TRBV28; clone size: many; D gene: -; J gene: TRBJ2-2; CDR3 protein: CASSYRVDPNTGELFF; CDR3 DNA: TGTGCCAGCAGTTACAGGGTCGACCCTAACACCGGGGAGCTGTTTTTT
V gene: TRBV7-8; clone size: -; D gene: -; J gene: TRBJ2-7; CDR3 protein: CASSLRVAGLYEQYF; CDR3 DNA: TGTGCCAGCAGCTTACGGGTGGCTGGGTTATACGAGCAGTACTTC
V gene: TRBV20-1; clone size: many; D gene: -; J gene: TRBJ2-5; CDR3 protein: CSAGATQETQYF; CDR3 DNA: TGCAGTGCGGGGGCTACACAAGAGACCCAGTACTTC
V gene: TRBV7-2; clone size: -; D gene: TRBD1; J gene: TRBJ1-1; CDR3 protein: CASSPQGGPNTEAFF; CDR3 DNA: TGTGCCAGCAGCCCGCAGGGGGGGCCAAACACTGAAGCTTTCTTT
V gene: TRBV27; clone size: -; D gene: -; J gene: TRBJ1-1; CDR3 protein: CASSLSTYGTEAFF; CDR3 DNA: TGTGCCAGCAGTTTAAGCACTTACGGGACTGAAGCTTTCTTT
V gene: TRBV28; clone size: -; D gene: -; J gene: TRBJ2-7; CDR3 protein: CASSFFGEQYF; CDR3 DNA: TGTGCCAGCAGTTTCTTTGGTGAGCAGTACTTC
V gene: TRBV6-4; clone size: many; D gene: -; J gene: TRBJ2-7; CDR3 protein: CASTQDGAYEQYF; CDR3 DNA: TGTGCCAGCACGCAGGACGGAGCCTACGAGCAGTACTTC
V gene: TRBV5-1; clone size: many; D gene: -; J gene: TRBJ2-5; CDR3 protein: CASSLGQRRGQETQYF; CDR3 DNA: TGCGCCAGCAGCTTGGGGCAGAGGCGAGGACAAGAGACCCAGTACTTC
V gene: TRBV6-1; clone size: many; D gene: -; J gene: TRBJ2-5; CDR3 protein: CASSVERGETQYF; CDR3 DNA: TGTGCCAGCAGTGTGGAGAGAGGGGAGACCCAGTACTTC
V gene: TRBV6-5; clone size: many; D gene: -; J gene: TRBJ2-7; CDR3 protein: CASCGTLYEQYF; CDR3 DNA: TGTGCCAGCTGCGGGACCCTCTACGAGCAGTACTTC
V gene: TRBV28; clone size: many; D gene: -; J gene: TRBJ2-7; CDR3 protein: CASGGVGASGEQYF; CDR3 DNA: TGTGCCAGCGGTGGGGTGGGGGCGAGTGGCGAGCAGTACTTC